This T cell receptor beta chain is from a study of T cell repertoires in cytomegalovirus infection. Across the study: It was the public TCR beta signatures that indicated both CMV infection and matching HLA type.

This clonotype was picked up a small number of times. Its antigen is not identified. Per germline, CDR1 SGHTA and CDR2 FQGTGA. The CDR3 totals 14 residues. Germline trimming cut 5 bases from V and 4 bases from J; bases unmatched to any gene: 2. TCRdb reprocessed the reads via MiXCR and lists one record per CDR3 protein. Of roughly 500,000 distinct CDR3 sequences in the sample, around 30% were seen once. This receptor was identified in a human donor in good health (CMV status not recorded). Some clones in this sample may be carry-over from other donors' samples. Source: cultured PBMCs, taken from culture after CMV antigen stimulation. The chain couples TRBV7-3 to TRBJ1-2; 12 nucleotides agree with TRBD1. For the CDR3, the DNA is TGTGCCAGCAGCATGGGACAGGGGGCCTATGGCTACACCTTC. Residues: CASSMGQGAYGYTF.